This T cell receptor (beta chain) was recovered during a study of graft-versus-host responses after intestinal transplantation. For the study at large: Anti-thymocyte globulin served as induction for all recipients, who then took tacrolimus and steroids for about three years.

Points on this clone: Its antigen remains unidentified.

Method: immunoSEQ multiplex PCR; TCRdb's copy keeps in-frame clones and lacks some. The profile shows 3,500 to 5,000 clones, 65% to 85% of them singletons. V lost 0 bases, J lost 2 bases, and 13 bases lay in between. This CDR3 has 16 amino acids. Per the germline V gene, CDR1 is MNHEY and CDR2 is SMNVEV (reference sequence). The starting material, graft tissue, was processed to release intraepithelial and lamina propria lymphocytes. The study, taken as a whole, reports: Early post-transplant HvG declines showed an association with peak circulating GvH clone levels. Researchers found GvH clones in recipient marrow, and some showed up first in ileum or blood.

The chain is built from TRBV27 and TRBJ1-1; D not resolved. The sequencing used ileum tissue, collected 17 days after transplant. The TCR was taken from a human patient who received an intestinal transplant, so some T cells may come from the graft donor. The CDR3 sequence is CASSLSSSGSNTEAFF. CDR3 DNA: TGTGCCAGCAGTTTATCTTCAAGTGGGAGCAACACTGAAGCTTTCTTT.